This T cell receptor beta chain originates from a study of cytomegalovirus exposure and HLA in healthy donors. Study-wide points: Cytomegalovirus status, reportedly, was diagnosed with high specificity and sensitivity by the classifier. Subsequent analysis revealed that first-cohort TCR clusters tended to co-occur in the roughly 120 validation repertoires. Under in vitro conditions, three CMV-associated chains were confirmed as specific for CMV antigens.

This CDR3 is 14 amino acids long. V was pared by 4 bases and J by 8 bases, with 11 bases of the junction left unmatched. The germline CDR1 and CDR2 sequences are SGHRS and YFSETQ. To note about this clone: Its antigen remains unidentified.

Produced via immunoSEQ multiplex PCR; TCRdb's table is partial and in-frame only. The sample shows 250,000 to 400,000 clones, around 90% of them seen only once. The chain recombines TRBV5-1 with TRBJ1-1; TRBD1 matches 7 bases. The sequencing input was PBMCs. The receptor comes from a man aged 25-45 years in good health and CMV-seronegative. CDR3 residues: CASSPRQGPREAFF. Here the CDR3 DNA reads TGCGCCAGCAGCCCCCGACAGGGCCCCAGGGAAGCTTTCTTT.